This passage covers 27 T cell receptor beta chains from one sample sequenced in a study of T-cell reconstitution after alpha-beta-depleted transplantation in children. Preparation of the TCRbeta library used unique molecular identifiers. TCRdb fed the PCR reads into MiXCR, producing one record per CDR3 protein. The sample includes 100,000 to 150,000 distinct CDR3 sequences, under 25% of them seen just once. The starting material was PBMCs, mostly from graft donor cells, obtained 180 days after TCRalphabeta/CD19-depleted stem cell transplant. The receptors derive from a male patient aged 2 to 9 who had a stem cell transplant for chronic granulomatous disease, so the T cells may come from the graft donor.

This clonotype was detected only a few times. The chain carries TRBV20-1 and TRBJ1-1; D unclear. This CDR3 comprises 14 residues. The germline V gene encodes CDR1 DFQATT and CDR2 SNEGSKA (reference sequence). V was pared by 3 bases and J by 2 bases, with 13 bases between. CDR3 amino acids: CSASPPSTNTEAFF. The CDR3 DNA reads as TGCAGTGCTAGTCCCCCCTCCACAAACACTGAAGCTTTCTTT.

This chain uses TRBV18 with TRBJ2-5; 7 bases fit TRBD1. Germline V gene data show CDR1 as KGHSH and CDR2 as LQKENI. The CDR3 is 15 residues long. After removal of 5 bases from V and 1 base from J, the junction contained 7 bases not matched to a gene. Here the CDR3 reads CASSTQGPPQETQYF. CDR3 bases: TGTGCCAGCTCAACACAGGGGCCTCCCCAAGAGACCCAGTACTTC.

This clonotype was counted a few times. This chain links TRBV20-1 with TRBJ2-7, with 8 nucleotides matching TRBD1. The CDR3 totals 12 residues. The germline CDR1 and CDR2 sequences are DFQATT and SNEGSKA (reference sequence). Trimming removed 6 bases from V and 3 bases from J; junction bases left unmatched: 4. CDR3 DNA sequence: TGCAGTGCCCCACAGGGGGTCTACGAGCAGTACTTC. Amino acid sequence: CSAPQGVYEQYF.

This clonotype was recorded many times. The chain links TRBV4-1 to TRBJ2-5; D tentatively reads TRBD1 or TRBD2 (5 bases each). Germline CDR1 reads MGHRA; CDR2 reads YSYEKL. The CDR3 sequence is 15 residues long. Trimming cost V 4 bases and J 2 bases, with 14 bases left between them. CDR3: CASSPKGELQETQYF. In nucleotides, the CDR3 is TGCGCCAGCAGCCCTAAAGGGGAGCTACAAGAGACCCAGTACTTC.

This clonotype came up once. The chain employs TRBV2 and TRBJ1-1, with D unclear. The CDR3 totals 12 residues. Trimming took off 6 bases at V and 0 bases at J, with 5 bases between the two ends. The germline V gene has CDR1 SNHLY and CDR2 FYNNEI. CDR3 sequence reads: CASRQMNTEAFF. CDR3 in DNA: TGTGCCAGCAGACAGATGAACACTGAAGCTTTCTTT.

This clonotype showed up many times. This rearrangement joins TRBV29-1 to TRBJ1-1; tentative D call: TRBD1 (5 bases). Trimming removed 7 bases from V and 5 bases from J, with 8 bases in between. The germline gives CDR1 SQVTM, CDR2 ANQGSEA. CDR3 length equals 10 residues. CDR3 nucleotides: TGCAGCGCCTCAGGGACTGAAGCTTTCTTT. The encoded protein is CSASGTEAFF.

This clonotype showed up just a few times. The rearrangement links TRBV20-1 to TRBJ2-2; 11 bases match TRBD2. This CDR3 is 15 amino acids long. V dropped 3 bases and J dropped 4; count of bases not matched to a gene: 4. Germline values: CDR1 DFQATT, CDR2 SNEGSKA (reference sequence). The DNA of the CDR3 is TGCAGTGCTAGCAGGCTAGCGGGAGGCACCGGGGAGCTGTTTTTT. Encoded protein: CSASRLAGGTGELFF.

J is TRBJ2-3 and V is TRBV4-2; the D call may be TRBD1 or TRBD2 (5 bases each). In germline, CDR1 is LGHNA, CDR2 YNFKEQ. The CDR3 is made up of 16 amino acids. V was shortened by 0 bases and J by 3 bases, with 13 bases between the two germline ends. CDR3 protein: CASSQDRGTKTDTQYF. Written as DNA, the CDR3 is TGTGCCAGCAGCCAAGATCGAGGGACGAAAACAGATACGCAGTATTTT.

The genes are TRBV20-1 and TRBJ1-1, with TRBD1 as a possible D gene (6 bases). The V gene's germline CDR1 is DFQATT and CDR2 SNEGSKA (reference sequence). This CDR3 comprises 11 residues. V was shortened by 5 bases and J by 8 bases, with 12 bases between the two germline ends. The CDR3 DNA reads TGCAGTGCTTATCCCGGGACAGAAGCTTTCTTT. Its translation is CSAYPGTEAFF.

This clonotype occurred a few times. The chain has TRBV5-6 and TRBJ2-4; TRBD1 is a possible D gene (6 bases). Germline lookup yields CDR1 SGHDT and CDR2 YYEEEE. With 1 base removed from V and 6 bases from J, the gap between germline ends came to 11 bases. The length of the CDR3 is 14 residues. The CDR3 loop reads CASSLTPRGNIQYF. As DNA, the CDR3 is TGTGCCAGCAGCTTGACCCCCAGGGGAAACATTCAGTACTTC.

There are a few counts of this clonotype. The CDR3 DNA follows: TGTGCCAGCAGCAGACTAGCGGGAACCTACAATGAGCAGTTCTTC. Translation gives CASSRLAGTYNEQFF. The chain is built from TRBV6-1 and TRBJ2-1, with TRBD2 matching 11 bases. Trimming removed 6 bases from V and 2 bases from J; junction bases left unmatched: 3. This CDR3 contains 15 residues. The germline V gene has CDR1 MNHNS and CDR2 SASEGT.

This clonotype was recorded many times. A junction end diverges from the germline sequence, so it may reflect a read error. V is TRBV20-1 and J is TRBJ1-5; D is uncertain. CDR1 and CDR2 from the germline V gene are DFQATT and SNEGSKA (reference sequence). The CDR3 sequence is 12 residues long. CDR3 nucleotide sequence: TGCAGTGCGAGAGACCCGGGAGGGCCCCAGCATTTT. It yields the protein CSARDPGGPQHF.

CDR3 sequence: CASSLQTSHEQFF. The CDR3 region has the DNA TGCGCCAGCAGCCTACAGACTAGTCATGAGCAGTTCTTC. V gene TRBV5-1 combines with J gene TRBJ2-1, with a weak D call TRBD2 (6 bases). The CDR3 sequence is 13 residues long. Germline lookup yields CDR1 SGHRS and CDR2 YFSETQ. The germline V and J ends were trimmed by 4 bases and 8 bases, with 13 bases remaining between them.

This clonotype is a singleton in its sample. V usage is TRBV5-6 and J usage is TRBJ2-1; 10 bases line up with TRBD2. V lost 5 bases, J lost 7 bases, and 12 bases stayed unmatched. There are 16 residues in the CDR3. Germline CDR1 and CDR2: SGHDT and YYEEEE. The CDR3 coding sequence is TGTGCCAGCAGTCCCTTAGATAGCGGGGGGCAGAATGAGCAGTTCTTC. Protein product: CASSPLDSGGQNEQFF.

This clonotype was recorded at least ten times. This sequence joins TRBV5-1 and TRBJ2-7, with D perhaps matching TRBD1 (6 bases). Trimming left V 1 base short and J 6 bases short, with 20 bases between. CDR3 size: 16 residues. The germline CDR1 and CDR2 sequences are SGHRS and YFSETQ. CDR3 sequence (DNA): TGCGCCAGCAGCTTGTACCCAGAAACAGGGTGGTCCGAGCAGTACTTC. Encoded protein: CASSLYPETGWSEQYF.

The chain carries TRBV12-3 or TRBV12-4 and TRBJ1-1; 9 bases map to TRBD1. The CDR3 sequence is 14 residues long. Trimming took 4 bases from V and 4 from J; bases not matched to a gene: 4. The CDR3 nucleotides are TGTGCCAGCAGTTCGGGACAGGGAATCACTGAAGCTTTCTTT. This translates into CASSSGQGITEAFF.

The chain joins TRBV6-5 to TRBJ1-1; no definite D call. The germline gives CDR1 MNHEY, CDR2 SVGAGI. V was pared by 2 bases and J by 0 bases, with 10 bases between. The CDR3 consists of 15 residues. For the CDR3, the DNA is TGTGCCAGCAGTTACCGGCCAGCCCTGAACACTGAAGCTTTCTTT. This sequence encodes CASSYRPALNTEAFF.

The sample holds one count of this clonotype. This chain joins TRBV5-5 and TRBJ2-7; possibly TRBD1 for D (6 bases). This CDR3 has 14 residues. The V end was cut by 2 bases, the J end by 3 bases, with 12 bases between. Germline V lookup: CDR1 SGHKS, CDR2 YYEKEE (reference sequence). The CDR3 loop is CASSFLGRGYEQYF. The CDR3 DNA is TGTGCCAGCAGCTTCCTTGGCAGGGGCTACGAGCAGTACTTC.

This clonotype occurred a few times. The gene calls are TRBV20-1 and TRBJ2-2, with 8 bases lining up with TRBD2. The length of the CDR3 is 15 residues. J was trimmed by 7 bases and V by 3 bases; bases with no gene match: 10. The germline CDR1 and CDR2 sequences are DFQATT and SNEGSKA (reference sequence). The CDR3 DNA reads as TGCAGTGCTAGCGGCCGCCTAGCGGGTAACGGGGAGCTGTTTTTT. This encodes CSASGRLAGNGELFF.

This clonotype was seen more than once but under ten times. The chain carries TRBV12-3 or TRBV12-4 and TRBJ2-3; TRBD2 might be the D (7 bases). V was shortened by 0 bases and J by 5 bases, with 12 bases between the two germline ends. The CDR3 extends over 15 amino acids. Here the CDR3 DNA reads TGTGCCAGCAGTTTAGCGGGGGGGCCGATAGATACGCAGTATTTT. It translates to CASSLAGGPIDTQYF.

The CDR3 region is CASAAGAQETQYF. CDR3 sequence (DNA): TGTGCCAGCGCTGCGGGAGCCCAAGAGACCCAGTACTTC. The chain uses TRBV12-3 or TRBV12-4 and TRBJ2-5; TRBD2 matches at 7 bases. This CDR3 region has 13 residues. V lost 8 bases, J lost 1 base, and 4 bases stayed unmatched.

At least ten counts were recorded for this clonotype. CDR3 in DNA: TGCAGTGCTCCCCCCCGGGATAAGGACAATGAGCAGTTCTTC. Amino acids: CSAPPRDKDNEQFF. J is TRBJ2-1 and V is TRBV20-1; perhaps TRBD2 as D (5 bases). Germline CDR1 and CDR2: DFQATT and SNEGSKA (reference sequence). This CDR3 has 14 residues. Trimming pared 5 bases from V and 5 bases from J, leaving 16 bases between.

This clonotype turned up a few times. The J gene is TRBJ2-7, the V gene TRBV12-3 or TRBV12-4; D unresolved. This CDR3 has 11 residues. The germline V and J ends were trimmed by 3 bases and 7 bases, with 7 bases remaining between them. This chain's CDR3 is CASSLWVEQYF. The CDR3 nucleotides are TGTGCCAGCAGTTTGTGGGTTGAGCAGTACTTC.

V usage is TRBV5-1 and J usage is TRBJ2-5; D might be TRBD1 (6 bases). Trimming removed 0 bases at V and 4 bases at J, with 10 bases between. Germline values: CDR1 SGHRS, CDR2 YFSETQ. CDR3 length equals 14 residues. CDR3 bases: TGCGCCAGCAGCTTGGAACAGGGTGGAGAGACCCAGTACTTC. The encoded protein is CASSLEQGGETQYF.

The table lists this clonotype with many counts. The V and J genes are TRBV12-3 or TRBV12-4 and TRBJ2-1, with D possibly being TRBD1 or TRBD2 (5 bases each). Trimming removed 3 bases from V and 6 bases from J, with 12 bases in between. The CDR3 length is 14 residues. CDR3 DNA sequence: TGTGCCAGCAGTTTTTGGGGGAGAGGCAATGAGCAGTTCTTC. Encoded protein: CASSFWGRGNEQFF.

The chain couples TRBV4-2 to TRBJ2-3; the match to TRBD2 covers 8 bases. The CDR3 spans 15 residues. Unmatched junction bases numbered 4, after V lost 1 base and J lost 4 bases. CDR1 and CDR2 (germline): LGHNA, YNFKEQ. The CDR3 nucleotides read TGTGCCAGCAGCCAAGCTCAGCGGGAGTCAGATACGCAGTATTTT. Protein sequence: CASSQAQRESDTQYF.

The chain combines TRBV5-6 with TRBJ1-6, with no clear D. CDR1 is SGHDT and CDR2 is YYEEEE in the germline V gene. V was trimmed by 0 bases and J by 8 bases, leaving 9 bases between them. CDR3 size: 14 residues. The CDR3 here is CASSLGELHSPLHF. The CDR3 nucleotides are TGTGCCAGCAGCTTGGGAGAGCTTCATTCACCCCTCCACTTT. The full variable domain, its missing parts supplied by reference TRBV5-6 and TRBJ1-6, is DAGVTQSPTHLIKTRGQQVTLRCSPKSGHDTVSWYQQALGQGPQFIFQYYEEEERQRGNFPDRFSGHQFPNYSSELNVNALLLGDSALYLCASSLGELHSPLHFGNGTRLTVT.